This TCR beta chain comes out of a study of cytomegalovirus exposure and HLA in healthy donors. Broader study findings: HLA-A and HLA-B allele assignments for most subjects were reportedly predicted accurately using TCR beta sequences. A later look showed TCR association rates differing by HLA locus, highest for DRB1 and lowest for HLA-C.

The CDR3 spans 11 residues. CDR1 and CDR2 from the germline V gene are MNHEY and SVGAGI. V gave up 0 bases and J gave up 10 bases, with 6 bases separating them. PCR employed 60 Vbeta and 13 Jbeta primers. The protocol was immunoSEQ multiplex PCR, while the TCRdb copy is restricted to in-frame clones and leaves out a portion. Counted here are some 170,000 clones, roughly 80% occurring once; the ten biggest clones make up 4% to 5%. Among the donors, all were healthy bone marrow donors. This clone came up a few times. As yet, its antigen is unknown. J is TRBJ1-1 and V is TRBV6-5, with D possibly being TRBD1 (5 bases). The source material was PBMCs. This clonotype originated in a man aged 30 to 39 in good health and CMV-seronegative. The CDR3, as DNA: TGTGCCAGCAGTTACTCAGGGGTAGCTTTCTTT. It encodes CASSYSGVAFF.